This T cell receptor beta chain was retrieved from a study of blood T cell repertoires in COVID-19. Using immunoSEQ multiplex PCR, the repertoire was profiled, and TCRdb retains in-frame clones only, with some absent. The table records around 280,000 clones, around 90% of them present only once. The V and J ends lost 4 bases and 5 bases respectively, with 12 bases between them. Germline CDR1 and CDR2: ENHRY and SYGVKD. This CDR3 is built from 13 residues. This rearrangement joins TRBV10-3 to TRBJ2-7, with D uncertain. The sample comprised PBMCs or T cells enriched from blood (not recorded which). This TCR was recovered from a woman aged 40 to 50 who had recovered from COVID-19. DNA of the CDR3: TGTGCCATCAGTGTGGAGTTATCCCACGAGCAGTACTTC. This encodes CAISVELSHEQYF.